The rows below give T cell receptor beta chains drawn from one sample of a study of cytomegalovirus exposure and HLA in healthy donors. Repertoires were generated with immunoSEQ multiplex PCR, while TCRdb's copy carries only in-frame clones and drops some. Of under 150,000 clones listed, 85% to 90% are singletons. Sequenced: PBMCs. These receptors all stem from a man between 18 and 29 years old in good health and CMV-seropositive. Each CDR3 is given with its conserved first and last residue. A D gene is named only where the DNA matches it firmly. Rows may omit the clone size; those that give it use once, few, many or a size class.

D gene	V gene	clone size	J gene	CDR3 protein	CDR3 DNA
TRBD1	TRBV28	.	TRBJ2-7	CASSWTGLSSYEQYF	TGTGCCAGCAGCTGGACAGGCCTCTCTTCCTACGAGCAGTACTTC
TRBD1	TRBV6-6	.	TRBJ1-2	CASSSPGQGDYGYTF	TGTGCCAGCAGTTCCCCGGGACAGGGTGACTATGGCTACACCTTC
TRBD1	TRBV6-5	.	TRBJ1-2	CASSLSQGTNYGYTF	TGTGCCAGCAGTTTATCACAGGGGACAAACTATGGCTACACCTTC
TRBD1	TRBV7-6	.	TRBJ2-1	CASSPYGTGGMNEQFF	TGTGCCAGCAGCCCCTACGGGACAGGGGGCATGAATGAGCAGTTCTTC
.	TRBV7-9	.	TRBJ2-7	CASTPLIYEQYF	TGTGCCAGCACCCCTCTTATTTACGAGCAGTACTTC
.	TRBV27	once	TRBJ1-1	CASSPTGGGNTEAFF	TGTGCCAGCAGCCCTACCGGGGGGGGGAACACTGAAGCTTTCTTT
TRBD1	TRBV4-1	once	TRBJ1-1	CASSARDRALLVTEAFF	TGCGCCAGCAGCGCCCGGGACAGGGCTTTACTTGTCACTGAAGCTTTCTTT
TRBD1	TRBV18	.	TRBJ2-7	CASSLGQGSSYEQYF	TGTGCCAGCTCACTCGGACAGGGAAGCTCCTACGAGCAGTACTTC
TRBD1	TRBV11-2	.	TRBJ1-6	CASSSPGQGMLGSPLHF	TGTGCCAGCAGCTCCCCGGGACAGGGGATGTTGGGTTCACCCCTCCACTTT
.	TRBV9	.	TRBJ2-3	CASSVAGTDTQYF	TGTGCCAGCAGCGTAGCGGGGACAGATACGCAGTATTTT
.	TRBV7-6	.	TRBJ2-5	CASSLYEETQYF	TGTGCCAGCAGCTTATATGAAGAGACCCAGTACTTC
.	TRBV18	.	TRBJ1-2	CASSQDRTPGSGHGYTF	TGTGCCAGCTCGCAAGACCGGACCCCAGGCTCAGGGCATGGCTACACCTTC
TRBD2	TRBV11-2	.	TRBJ2-1	CASSTRTSGAYNEQFF	TGTGCCAGCAGCACTCGGACTAGCGGGGCCTACAATGAGCAGTTCTTC
TRBD1	TRBV27	.	TRBJ1-4	CASSKQGNEKLFF	TGTGCCAGCAGTAAACAGGGGAATGAAAAACTGTTTTTT
TRBD1	TRBV30	.	TRBJ1-1	CAWRRTGSNTEAFF	TGTGCCTGGAGGCGGACAGGGAGTAACACTGAAGCTTTCTTT
.	TRBV5-6	.	TRBJ2-7	CASRQQGTNYEQYF	TGTGCCAGCAGACAACAGGGCACGAACTACGAGCAGTACTTC